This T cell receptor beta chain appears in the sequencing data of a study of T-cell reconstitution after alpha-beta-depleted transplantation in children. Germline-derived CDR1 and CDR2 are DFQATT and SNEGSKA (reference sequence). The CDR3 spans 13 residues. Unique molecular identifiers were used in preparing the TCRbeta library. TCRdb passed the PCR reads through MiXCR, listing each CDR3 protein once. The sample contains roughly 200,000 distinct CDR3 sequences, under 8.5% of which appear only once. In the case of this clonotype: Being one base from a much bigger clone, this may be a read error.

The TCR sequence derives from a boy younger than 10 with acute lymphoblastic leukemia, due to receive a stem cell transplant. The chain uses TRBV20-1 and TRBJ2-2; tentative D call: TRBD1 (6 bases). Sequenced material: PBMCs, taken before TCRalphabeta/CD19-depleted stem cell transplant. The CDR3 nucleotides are TGCAGCCACCACAGGGATGACGCCGGGGAGCTGTTTTTT. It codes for CSHHRDDAGELFF.